This T cell receptor (beta chain) emerged from a study of cytomegalovirus exposure and HLA in healthy donors. In the study overall: HLA-typed donors contributed about 85 million unique TCRs, which were held in an early data release.

PCR involved 60 Vbeta and 13 Jbeta primers. TCRdb's copy holds only in-frame clones and misses some; the assay was immunoSEQ multiplex PCR. The sample includes around 220,000 clones, roughly 83% of them seen just once. The CDR3 length is 14 residues. Germline CDR1 reads MNHNS; CDR2 reads SASEGT. Unmatched junction bases numbered 2, after V lost 6 bases and J lost 1 base. This clone is a singleton in its sample. The antigen remains undetermined. Study-level points and caveats: A later look showed TCR association rates differing by HLA locus, highest for DRB1 and lowest for HLA-C. A later analysis found most CMV-associated TCR beta chains apparently HLA-restricted.

This receptor was taken from a girl aged 5-17 years in good health and CMV-seronegative. This chain joins TRBV6-1 and TRBJ2-2, with TRBD1 matching 7 bases. Input material: PBMCs. As DNA, the CDR3 is TGTGCCAGCAGCAGACAGGGGAACACCGGGGAGCTGTTTTTT. It yields the protein CASSRQGNTGELFF.